A few counts support the clone carrying this TCR beta chain. What it recognizes is unknown. Using its own MiXCR run on the 5' RACE reads, TCRdb lists one record per CDR3 protein. The repertoire holds a few hundred thousand distinct CDR3 sequences, with about 18% as singletons. Germline CDR1 is MNHEY and CDR2 is SMNVEV (reference sequence). This CDR3 has 14 amino acids. V was clipped by 5 bases and J by 7 bases; unmatched bases: 8. This entry comes from a study of CD8 T cells in ankylosing spondylitis. Regarding the study as a whole: As reported, disease-linked clones showed significant enrichment in matched ankylosing spondylitis synovial fluid. Seemingly characteristic of ankylosing spondylitis blood was a TCR beta motif consisting of roughly 8 highly homologous variants.

J is TRBJ2-7 and V is TRBV27; 10 bases fit TRBD2. The sequenced sample consisted of blood, either unsorted or a sorted T cell fraction (not recorded which). The clonotype originates from a male donor with ankylosing spondylitis. CDR3 in DNA: TGTGCCAGCAGTATCCTAGCGGGAGCGGGAGAGCAGTACTTC. It is translated as CASSILAGAGEQYF.